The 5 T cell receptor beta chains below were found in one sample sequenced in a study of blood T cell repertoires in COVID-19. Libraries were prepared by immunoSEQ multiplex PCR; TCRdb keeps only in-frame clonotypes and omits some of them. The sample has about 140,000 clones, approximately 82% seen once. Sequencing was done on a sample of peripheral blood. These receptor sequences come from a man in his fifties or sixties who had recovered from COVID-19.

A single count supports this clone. CDR3 sequence: CASSYDRGGAKNIQYF. The CDR3 nucleotides read TGTGCCAGCAGTTACGACAGGGGAGGTGCCAAAAACATTCAGTACTTC. The J gene is TRBJ2-4, the V gene TRBV6-2 or TRBV6-3; TRBD1 matches at 8 bases. V lost 2 bases, J lost 1 base, and 4 bases stayed unmatched. The CDR3 sequence is 16 residues long. Germline V gives CDR1 MNHEY, CDR2 SVGEGT.

CDR3 region: CASSLGVAGGPNEQFF. The DNA of the CDR3 is TGCGCCAGCAGCTTGGGTGTAGCGGGAGGGCCGAATGAGCAGTTCTTC. The gene calls are TRBV5-1 and TRBJ2-1; 11 bases are shared with TRBD2. The CDR3 has 16 amino acids. The germline CDR1 and CDR2 sequences are SGHRS and YFSETQ. Germline trimming cut 0 bases from V and 7 bases from J; bases unmatched to any gene: 6.

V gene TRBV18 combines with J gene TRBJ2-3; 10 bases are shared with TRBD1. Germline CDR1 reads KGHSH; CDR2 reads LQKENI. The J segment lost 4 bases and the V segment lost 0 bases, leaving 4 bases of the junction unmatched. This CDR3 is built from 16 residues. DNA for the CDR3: TGTGCCAGCTCACCACCCTTGGGACAGGGGTCAGATACGCAGTATTTT. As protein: CASSPPLGQGSDTQYF.

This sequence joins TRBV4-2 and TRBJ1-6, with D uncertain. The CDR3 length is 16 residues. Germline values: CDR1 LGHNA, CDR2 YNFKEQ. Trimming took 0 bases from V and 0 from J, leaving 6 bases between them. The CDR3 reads CASSQDVSSYNSPLHF. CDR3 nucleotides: TGTGCCAGCAGCCAAGACGTTAGCTCCTATAATTCACCCCTCCACTTT.

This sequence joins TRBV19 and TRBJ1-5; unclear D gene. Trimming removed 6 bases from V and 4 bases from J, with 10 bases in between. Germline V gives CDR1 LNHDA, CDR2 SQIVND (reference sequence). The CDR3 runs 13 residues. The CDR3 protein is CASSTPENQPQHF. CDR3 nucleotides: TGTGCCAGTAGCACCCCTGAGAATCAGCCCCAGCATTTT.